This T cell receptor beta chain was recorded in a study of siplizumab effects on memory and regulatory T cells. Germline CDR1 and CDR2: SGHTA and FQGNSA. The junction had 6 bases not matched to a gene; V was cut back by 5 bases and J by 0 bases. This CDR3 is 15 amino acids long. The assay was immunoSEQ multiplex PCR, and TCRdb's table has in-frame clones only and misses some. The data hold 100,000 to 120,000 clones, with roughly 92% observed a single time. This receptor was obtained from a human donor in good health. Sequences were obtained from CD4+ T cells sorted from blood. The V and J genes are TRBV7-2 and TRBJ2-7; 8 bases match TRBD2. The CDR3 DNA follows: TGTGCCAGCAGCCAACTTGCGGGGGGCTCCTACGAGCAGTACTTC. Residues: CASSQLAGGSYEQYF.